The 13 T cell receptor beta chains in this list originate from one sample, sequenced in a study of T cells expressing NK-cell markers. Each CDR3 protein gets one entry in TCRdb, which reprocessed the 5' RACE reads and gives no DNA. This sample contains 550,000 or so distinct CDR3 sequences. Sequencing was carried out using blood T cells: a sorted CD56 or NKG2C T cell subset, CD4+ or CD8+ T cells, or bulk PBMC T cells (not recorded which). These receptor sequences come from a man in his late teens or twenties in good health.

This CDR3 reads CASSFGRQGAYGYTF. The chain has TRBV28 and TRBJ1-2; the TCRdb call, TRBD1, lacks DNA for checking. Germline CDR1 MDHEN, CDR2 SYDVKM. The CDR3 runs to 15 residues.

V and J are TRBV12-3 or TRBV12-4 and TRBJ1-1. The CDR3 runs to 11 residues. The CDR3 here is CASSLSAEAFF.

The CDR3 here is CASSLGPPLGGTSYEQYF. The chain is built from TRBV7-3 and TRBJ2-7; TCRdb calls TRBD1, which cannot be checked without DNA. From germline, CDR1 is SGHTA and CDR2 FQGTGA. CDR3 size: 18 residues. The variable domain in full, with the rest retrieved from reference TRBV7-3 and TRBJ2-7, is GAGVSQTPSNKVTEKGKYVELRCDPISGHTALYWYRQSLGQGPEFLIYFQGTGAADDSGLPNDRFFAVRPEGSVSTLKIQRTERGDSAVYLCASSLGPPLGGTSYEQYFGPGTRLTVT.

This rearrangement joins TRBV5-1 to TRBJ2-1; the D gene TCRdb calls, TRBD2, cannot be checked with no DNA. The CDR3 has 12 residues. In germline, CDR1 is SGHRS, CDR2 YFSETQ. CDR3 in amino acids: CASSPGTSEQFF.

V and J are TRBV10-3 and TRBJ2-3; without DNA, the TCRdb call of TRBD2 cannot be checked. Germline assignment: CDR1 ENHRY and CDR2 SYGVKD. The CDR3 runs 13 residues. The CDR3 protein is CAIKGGNTDTQYF.

The V and J genes are TRBV7-2 and TRBJ1-3; TCRdb designates TRBD1, a call that cannot be tested without DNA. From germline, CDR1 is SGHTA and CDR2 FQGNSA. This CDR3 is built from 14 residues. The CDR3 here is CASRRRDSGNTIYF.

V and J are TRBV11-2 and TRBJ2-7; TCRdb reports TRBD2, a call that lacks DNA to check it against. Germline V gives CDR1 SGHAT, CDR2 FQNNGV. The CDR3 has 13 amino acids. The CDR3 protein is CASSLDARLAEYF.

The rearrangement joins TRBV19 to TRBJ2-2; the D call from TCRdb, TRBD2, cannot be confirmed without DNA. The germline V gene has CDR1 LNHDA and CDR2 SQIVND (reference sequence). This CDR3 has 17 residues. The CDR3 spells CASSIGTSGSFTGELFF.

The rearrangement links TRBV3-1 to TRBJ1-1; TCRdb selects TRBD1, and the lack of DNA leaves this call unchecked. Germline CDR1 LGHDT, CDR2 YNNKEL (reference sequence). The CDR3 loop spans 15 amino acids. This chain's CDR3 is CASSQRTRANTEAFF.

V usage is TRBV4-2 and J usage is TRBJ2-1; absent DNA, TCRdb's TRBD2 call cannot be checked. Germline-derived CDR1 and CDR2 are LGHNA and YNFKEQ. This CDR3 has 17 amino acids. CDR3 in amino acids: CASSLGLAGGPFHEQFF.

This chain joins TRBV4-1 and TRBJ2-5. This CDR3 is 14 amino acids long. From germline, CDR1 is MGHRA and CDR2 YSYEKL. This CDR3 reads CASSQGIRQETQYF.

The genes are TRBV5-1 and TRBJ1-5; TCRdb lists TRBD1, though no DNA is available to test this call. In germline, CDR1 is SGHRS, CDR2 YFSETQ. The CDR3 is made up of 16 amino acids. The CDR3 is CASSLEGTGLNQPQHF.

V gene TRBV4-3 combines with J gene TRBJ2-2; the D call from TCRdb, TRBD2, cannot be confirmed without DNA. Germline CDR1 reads LGHNA; CDR2 reads YSLEER. CDR3 length equals 19 residues. The CDR3 protein is CASSQDPTSGSGYPGELFF.